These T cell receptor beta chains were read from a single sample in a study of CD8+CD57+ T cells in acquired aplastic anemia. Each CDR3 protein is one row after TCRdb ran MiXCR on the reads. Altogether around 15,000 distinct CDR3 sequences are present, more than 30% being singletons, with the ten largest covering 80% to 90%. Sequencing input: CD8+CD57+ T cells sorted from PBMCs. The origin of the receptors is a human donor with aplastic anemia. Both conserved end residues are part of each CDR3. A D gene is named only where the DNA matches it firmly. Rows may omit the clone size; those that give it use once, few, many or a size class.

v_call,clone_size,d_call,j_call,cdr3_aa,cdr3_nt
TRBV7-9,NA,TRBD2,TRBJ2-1,CASSFGGASYNEQFF,TGTGCCAGCAGCTTCGGGGGGGCCTCCTACAATGAGCAGTTCTTC
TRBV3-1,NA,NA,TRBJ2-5,CASSHVSRTGPQETQYF,TGTGCCAGCAGCCATGTGTCTCGTACGGGGCCGCAAGAGACCCAGTACTTC
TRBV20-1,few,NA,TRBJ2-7,CSARTGLQSSYEQYF,TGCAGTGCTAGAACGGGACTGCAGAGCTCCTACGAGCAGTACTTC
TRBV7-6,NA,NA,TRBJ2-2,CASSLDRGIGELFF,TGTGCCAGCAGCTTAGATCGGGGGATCGGGGAGCTGTTTTTT
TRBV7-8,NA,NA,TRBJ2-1,CASSFSRGTNEQFF,TGTGCCAGCAGCTTTTCGCGGGGAACCAATGAGCAGTTCTTC
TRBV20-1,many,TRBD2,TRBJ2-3,CSAISGGAVYTQYF,TGCAGTGCTATTAGCGGGGGGGCCGTGTATACGCAGTATTTT
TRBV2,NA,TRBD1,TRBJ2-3,CASRGQLSTDAQYF,TGTGCCAGCAGGGGACAGTTAAGCACAGATGCGCAGTATTTT
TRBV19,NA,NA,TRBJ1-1,CATQDQGGREAFF,TGTGCCACTCAAGATCAAGGAGGCAGGGAGGCTTTCTTT
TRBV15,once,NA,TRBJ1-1,CATSPEGNYNTEAFF,TGTGCCACCAGCCCCGAGGGTAATTACAACACTGAAGCTTTCTTT
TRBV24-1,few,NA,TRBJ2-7,CATSGRTGYEQYF,TGTGCCACCAGCGGTCGGACGGGCTACGAGCAGTACTTC
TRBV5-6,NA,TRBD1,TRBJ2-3,CASSLGGTGSTDTQYF,TGTGCCAGCAGCTTGGGGGGGACAGGGAGTACAGATACGCAGTATTTT
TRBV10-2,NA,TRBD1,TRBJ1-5,CASARATGQGLNQPQHF,TGCGCCAGCGCTCGGGCAACGGGACAGGGACTCAATCAGCCCCAGCATTTT
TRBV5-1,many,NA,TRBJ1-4,CASEVGSNEKLFF,TGCGCCAGCGAGGTAGGAAGTAATGAAAAACTGTTTTTT
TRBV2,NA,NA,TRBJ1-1,CASSERGYTEAFF,TGTGCCAGCAGTGAAAGGGGGTATACTGAAGCTTTCTTT
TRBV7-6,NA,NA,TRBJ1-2,CASSLTGGSGYTF,TGTGCCAGCAGCTTGACGGGGGGGTCTGGCTACACCTTC
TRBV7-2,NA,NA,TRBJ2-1,CASSRYSTNEQFF,TGTGCCAGCAGCCGGTACTCGACTAATGAGCAGTTCTTC
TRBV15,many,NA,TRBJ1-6,CATSRVAGEDSPLHF,TGTGCCACCAGCAGAGTGGCAGGGGAGGATTCACCCCTCCACTTT
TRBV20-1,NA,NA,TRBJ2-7,CSARGSADYEQYF,TGCAGTGCTAGAGGGTCGGCAGACTACGAGCAGTACTTC
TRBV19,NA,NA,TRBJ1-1,CASQGNTEAFF,TGTGCCAGCCAGGGAAACACTGAAGCTTTCTTT
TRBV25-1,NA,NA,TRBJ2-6,CASNEDRISGANVLTF,TGTGCCAGCAACGAGGACAGAATCTCTGGGGCCAACGTCCTGACTTTC
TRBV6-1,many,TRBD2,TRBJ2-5,CASSELAGGPETQYF,TGTGCCAGCAGTGAACTAGCGGGGGGGCCAGAGACCCAGTACTTC
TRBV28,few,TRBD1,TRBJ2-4,CASSSPIRDREKNIQYF,TGTGCCAGCAGTTCGCCAATCCGGGACAGGGAAAAAAACATTCAGTACTTC
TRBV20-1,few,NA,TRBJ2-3,CSARATITDTQYF,TGCAGTGCTAGAGCGACCATCACAGATACGCAGTATTTT
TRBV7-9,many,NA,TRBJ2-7,CASSLFWYEQYF,TGTGCCAGCAGCTTATTCTGGTACGAGCAGTACTTC
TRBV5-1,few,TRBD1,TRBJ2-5,CASSGQDQETQYF,TGCGCCAGCAGCGGACAGGACCAAGAGACCCAGTACTTC
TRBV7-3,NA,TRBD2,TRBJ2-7,CASSQGLAGVYEQYF,TGTGCCAGCAGCCAAGGACTAGCTGGGGTTTACGAGCAGTACTTC
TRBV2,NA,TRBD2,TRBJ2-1,CASRERESPYNEQFF,TGTGCCAGCAGAGAGCGGGAGTCGCCCTACAATGAGCAGTTCTTC
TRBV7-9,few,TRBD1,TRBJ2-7,CASSSGTGGAYEQYF,TGTGCCAGCAGCTCCGGGACAGGGGGCGCCTACGAGCAGTACTTC
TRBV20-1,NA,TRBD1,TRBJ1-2,CSARDRTGDGYTF,TGCAGTGCTAGAGATCGGACAGGGGATGGCTACACCTTC
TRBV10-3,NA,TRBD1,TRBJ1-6,CAIRDGTGYNPPLHF,TGTGCCATCAGAGACGGGACAGGCTATAATCCACCCCTCCACTTT
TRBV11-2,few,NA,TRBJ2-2,CASSLDQARELFF,TGTGCCAGCAGCTTAGATCAAGCCAGGGAGCTGTTTTTT